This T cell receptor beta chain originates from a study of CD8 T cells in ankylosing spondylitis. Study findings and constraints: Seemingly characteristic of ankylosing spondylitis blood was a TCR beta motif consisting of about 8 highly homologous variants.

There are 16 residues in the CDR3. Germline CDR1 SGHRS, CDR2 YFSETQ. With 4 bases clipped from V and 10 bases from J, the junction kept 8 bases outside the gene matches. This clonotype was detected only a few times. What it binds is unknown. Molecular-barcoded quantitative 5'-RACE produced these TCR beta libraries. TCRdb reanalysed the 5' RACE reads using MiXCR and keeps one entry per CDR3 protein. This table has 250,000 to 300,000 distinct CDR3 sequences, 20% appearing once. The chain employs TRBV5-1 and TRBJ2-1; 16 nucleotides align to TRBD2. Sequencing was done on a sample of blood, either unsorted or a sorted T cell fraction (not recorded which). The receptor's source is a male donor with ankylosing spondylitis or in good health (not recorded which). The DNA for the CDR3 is TGCGCCAGCAGCCCGGGGACTAGCGGGAGGGCCAGCGAGCAGTTCTTC. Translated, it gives CASSPGTSGRASEQFF.